The 5 T cell receptor beta chains in this list originate from one sample, sequenced in a study of blood T cell repertoires in COVID-19. Generated by immunoSEQ multiplex PCR, the TCRdb table keeps only in-frame clones and is missing some. The table shows 400,000 to 450,000 clones, with approximately 88% occurring only once. Sequencing was performed on peripheral blood. All receptors derive from a woman aged 45-65 years with COVID-19, enrolled during active disease.

The chain is built from TRBV7-9 and TRBJ1-2; 7 bases are a match to TRBD1. Trimming at V came to 5 bases and at J to 3 bases, leaving 9 bases not matched to a gene. The germline V gene encodes CDR1 SEHNR and CDR2 FQNEAQ (reference sequence). This CDR3 contains 15 residues. The CDR3 here is CASSRGDSSYYGYTF. In DNA, the CDR3 is TGTGCCAGCAGCCGCGGGGACAGCTCCTACTATGGCTACACCTTC.

The chain is built from TRBV7-9 and TRBJ1-4; 8 positions match TRBD1. In germline, CDR1 is SEHNR, CDR2 FQNEAQ (reference sequence). CDR3 length: 17 residues. V shed 3 bases and J 7 bases; nucleotides not matched to a gene: 13. CDR3 sequence reads: CASSFRRDRSGGEKLFF. The CDR3 nucleotides read TGTGCCAGCAGCTTCCGCCGGGACAGGAGCGGAGGTGAAAAACTGTTTTTT.

The chain couples TRBV27 to TRBJ1-1, with 7 bases fitting TRBD1. The CDR3 extends over 13 amino acids. The germline gives CDR1 MNHEY, CDR2 SMNVEV (reference sequence). V gave up 8 bases and J gave up 1 base; unmatched junction bases: 4. CDR3 loop: CASRDRANTEAFF. CDR3 nucleotides: TGTGCCAGCCGAGACAGGGCGAACACTGAAGCTTTCTTT.

The V and J genes are TRBV27 and TRBJ2-3, with TRBD1 matching over 11 bases. Germline V gene data show CDR1 as MNHEY and CDR2 as SMNVEV (reference sequence). V was clipped by 7 bases and J by 5 bases; unmatched bases: 5. The CDR3 runs to 14 residues. CDR3 sequence reads: CASTDRGPQDTQYF. The CDR3 nucleotides read TGTGCCAGCACGGACAGGGGGCCACAAGATACGCAGTATTTT.

The chain employs TRBV5-5 and TRBJ2-3; the D gene is possibly TRBD2 (5 bases). The V gene's germline CDR1 is SGHKS and CDR2 YYEKEE (reference sequence). Trimming cost V 4 bases and J 0 bases, with 12 bases left between them. The CDR3 runs to 15 residues. CDR3 amino acids: CASSDYEGSTDTQYF. CDR3 nucleotide sequence: TGTGCCAGCAGCGACTACGAGGGTAGCACAGATACGCAGTATTTT.